The rows below give T cell receptor beta chains drawn from one sample of a study of T cells in Graves' hyperthyroidism and ophthalmopathy. From the multiplex PCR reads, TCRdb called clonotypes with MiXCR, one entry per CDR3 protein. The sample carries around 56,000 distinct CDR3 sequences, 53% recorded once. The specimen was blood. The receptors derive from a woman aged 55-70 years with Graves' ophthalmopathy. The CDR3 runs from the conserved cysteine through the conserved F or W. A D gene is named only where the DNA matches it firmly. A row's size may be missing; if present it is once, few, many or a size class.

NA	TRBV4-1	many	TRBJ2-3	CASSPEKVPVRGDGTDTQYF	TGCGCCAGCAGCCCAGAAAAAGTCCCAGTGAGGGGGGATGGCACAGATACGCAGTATTTT
NA	TRBV10-1	many	TRBJ2-5	CASSAQAHQETQYF	TGCGCCAGCTCGGCACAAGCGCACCAAGAGACCCAGTACTTC
NA	TRBV9	many	TRBJ2-7	CASSPGAPLSYEQYF	TGTGCCAGCAGCCCCGGGGCACCATTATCCTACGAGCAGTACTTC
NA	TRBV12-3/TRBV12-4	NA	TRBJ2-3	CASSLQETANTQYF	TGTGCCAGCAGTCTCCAAGAGACAGCTAATACGCAGTATTTT
NA	TRBV5-6	many	TRBJ2-3	CASSWGVAQYF	TGTGCCAGCAGCTGGGGGGTGGCGCAGTATTTT
TRBD1	TRBV5-1	NA	TRBJ2-3	CASSFGGTGADTQYF	TGCGCCAGCAGCTTTGGTGGGACAGGGGCAGATACGCAGTATTTT
TRBD2	TRBV20-1	once	TRBJ2-1	CSAQRLAGNEQFF	TGCAGTGCTCAGAGACTAGCGGGAAATGAGCAGTTCTTC
NA	TRBV10-3	NA	TRBJ1-3	CAISESWGTRNTIYF	TGTGCCATCAGTGAGTCATGGGGAACACGGAACACCATATATTTT
TRBD1	TRBV5-1	many	TRBJ2-3	CASSKTGKGTDTQYF	TGCGCCAGCAGCAAGACAGGGAAGGGTACAGATACGCAGTATTTT
TRBD1	TRBV15	NA	TRBJ1-4	CATSRDRGQGREKLFF	TGTGCCACCAGCAGAGATCGCGGACAGGGTAGAGAAAAACTGTTTTTT
TRBD1	TRBV7-9	NA	TRBJ1-2	CASSLVGSGTANYGYTF	TGTGCCAGCAGCTTAGTTGGTAGCGGGACAGCGAACTATGGCTACACCTTC
NA	TRBV18	many	TRBJ2-7	CASSRVGGEQYF	TGTGCCAGCTCACGGGTGGGCGGCGAGCAGTACTTC
TRBD1	TRBV6-2/TRBV6-3	many	TRBJ1-6	CASSPQRGDRQPLHF	TGTGCCAGCAGTCCCCAAAGAGGGGACAGACAACCCCTCCACTTT
NA	TRBV12-3/TRBV12-4	once	TRBJ2-2	CASMRLANTGERLF	TGTGCCAGCATGAGACTGGCGAACACCGGGGAGCGGCTTTTT
NA	TRBV7-8	few	TRBJ1-6	CASSLVQGKWSPLHF	TGTGCCAGCAGCTTAGTTCAGGGAAAGTGGTCACCCCTCCACTTT
TRBD2	TRBV5-1	NA	TRBJ2-1	CASWDSGRASYNEQFF	TGCGCCAGCTGGGATAGCGGGAGAGCCTCCTACAATGAGCAGTTCTTC
TRBD2	TRBV7-6	many	TRBJ2-5	CASSPPGGGETQYF	TGTGCCAGCAGCCCACCCGGCGGGGGTGAGACCCAGTACTTC
NA	TRBV20-1	NA	TRBJ2-3	CSARGVGTDTQYF	TGCAGTGCTAGAGGGGTGGGGACAGATACGCAGTATTTT
TRBD1	TRBV7-9	many	TRBJ2-7	CASSLAGTGSYEQYF	TGTGCCAGCAGCTTAGCGGGGACAGGGAGCTACGAGCAGTACTTC
NA	TRBV2	NA	TRBJ2-1	CASSERGGPRGEQFF	TGTGCCAGCAGTGAGAGAGGCGGGCCTAGGGGCGAGCAGTTCTTC
TRBD1	TRBV2	many	TRBJ1-4	CASTARRTGREKLFF	TGTGCCAGCACCGCTCGCCGGACAGGGCGTGAAAAACTGTTTTTT
NA	TRBV9	NA	TRBJ2-3	CASSRSGHSYNEQYF	TGTGCCAGCAGCCGAAGCGGACACTCCTACAATGAGCAGTATTTT
TRBD2	TRBV19	NA	TRBJ2-3	CASREAGITDTQYF	TGTGCCAGTAGAGAAGCGGGGATCACAGATACGCAGTATTTT
NA	TRBV5-4	NA	TRBJ2-7	CSSSLDGRAAYEQYF	TGTTCCAGCAGCTTGGATGGAAGGGCAGCCTACGAGCAGTACTTC
NA	TRBV18	many	TRBJ2-5	CASSPRQTGGETQYF	TGTGCCAGCTCACCACGACAGACCGGAGGGGAGACCCAGTACTTC
NA	TRBV2	NA	TRBJ1-4	CASSKVEEQYFGPGINEKLFF	NA
NA	TRBV5-1	NA	TRBJ2-1	CASILEGGWYNERFF	TGCGCCAGCATCTTGGAGGGGGGATGGTACAATGAGCGGTTCTTC
NA	TRBV2	NA	TRBJ2-7	CASSELGPRGGYEQYF	TGTGCCAGCAGTGAGTTGGGGCCCAGGGGGGGCTACGAGCAGTACTTC
NA	TRBV7-2	NA	TRBJ1-2	CVSSLVGGNYGYTF	TGTGTCAGCAGCTTGGTAGGAGGTAACTATGGCTACACCTTC
NA	TRBV10-1	medium-sized	TRBJ1-3	CASSETSSGNTIYF	TGCGCCAGCAGTGAAACCAGCTCTGGAAACACCATATATTTT
TRBD2	TRBV12-3/TRBV12-4	NA	TRBJ2-5	CASSSGANTGEGETQYF	TGTGCCAGCTCCAGCGGGGCGAACACCGGGGAGGGAGAGACCCAGTACTTC
NA	TRBV4-2	many	TRBJ1-3	CASSQDRSRGNTIYF	TGTGCCAGCAGCCAAGATAGGAGCCGGGGAAACACCATATATTTT
NA	TRBV15	many	TRBJ1-1	CATSTGLGWGAEAFF	TGTGCCACCAGCACCGGCCTAGGGTGGGGGGCTGAAGCTTTCTTT
NA	TRBV2	many	TRBJ1-2	CASSEAPTGLVGYTF	TGTGCCAGCAGTGAAGCCCCGACAGGTCTCGTTGGCTACACCTTC
TRBD1	TRBV29-1	NA	TRBJ1-2	CSVAQGYGYTF	TGCAGCGTGGCACAGGGGTATGGCTACACCTTC
NA	TRBV2	NA	TRBJ1-5	CASVEGNQPQHF	TGTGCCAGCGTGGAGGGCAATCAGCCCCAGCATTTT
TRBD2	TRBV7-9	NA	TRBJ2-5	CASCRTSWEAETQYF	TGTGCCAGCTGCCGGACTAGCTGGGAGGCTGAGACCCAGTACTTC
NA	TRBV28	NA	TRBJ2-2	CASKEGRLGGELFF	TGTGCCAGCAAGGAAGGGAGGTTGGGAGGGGAGCTGTTTTTT
TRBD1	TRBV7-9	NA	TRBJ1-4	CASSWTGGGSSVGTTNEKLFF	TGTGCCAGCAGCTGGACAGGAGGTGGTAGTTCAGTTGGGACAACTAACGAAAAACTGTTTTTT
NA	TRBV19	medium-sized	TRBJ2-7	CASSMYGNEQYF	TGTGCCAGTAGTATGTATGGGAACGAGCAGTACTTC
NA	TRBV7-9	NA	TRBJ2-5	CASSPFTGMAGETQYF	TGTGCCAGCAGCCCCTTCACGGGGATGGCCGGGGAGACCCAGTACTTC
NA	TRBV6-1	many	TRBJ1-1	CASSEQGKAFF	TGTGCCAGCAGTGAACAGGGAAAAGCTTTCTTT
TRBD1	TRBV12-3/TRBV12-4	many	TRBJ1-6	CASRFGTGVGSPLHF	TGTGCCAGCAGATTCGGGACAGGGGTGGGTTCACCCCTCCACTTT
NA	TRBV7-3	many	TRBJ1-1	CASSLGPGDFAAEAFF	TGTGCCAGCAGCTTAGGGCCAGGAGATTTTGCGGCTGAAGCTTTCTTT
NA	TRBV5-6	NA	TRBJ1-5	CASSSQGLETQHF	TGTGCCAGCAGCAGCCAGGGTCTAGAGACCCAGCATTTT
NA	TRBV19	many	TRBJ1-3	CASSITPSGSGNTIYF	TGTGCCAGTAGTATTACCCCTTCAGGTTCCGGAAACACCATATATTTT
TRBD2	TRBV20-1	NA	TRBJ2-7	CSARERGGSGRSTYEQYF	TGCAGTGCTAGAGAGCGAGGGGGTAGCGGGAGGAGTACCTACGAGCAGTACTTC
TRBD2	TRBV14	many	TRBJ2-5	CASSQLRGGVLETQYF	TGTGCCAGCAGCCAATTGAGGGGAGGGGTGCTGGAGACCCAGTACTTC
NA	TRBV5-6	NA	TRBJ2-5	CASSLVRAETQYF	TGTGCCAGCAGCCTGGTCAGGGCGGAGACCCAGTACTTC
NA	TRBV14	NA	TRBJ2-6	CASSQNLGQGANVLTF	TGTGCCAGCAGCCAAAACTTAGGACAGGGGGCCAACGTCCTGACTTTC
TRBD2	TRBV19	many	TRBJ2-3	CASSAFSGGDTDTQYF	TGTGCCAGTAGTGCGTTTAGCGGGGGAGACACAGATACGCAGTATTTT
TRBD2	TRBV28	NA	TRBJ2-7	CASSFLAGSLYEQYF	TGTGCCAGCAGTTTTTTAGCGGGAAGCCTCTACGAGCAGTACTTC
NA	TRBV2	NA	TRBJ2-6	CAGSGIGGNVANVLTF	TGTGCCGGCAGTGGGATAGGGGGGAATGTGGCCAACGTCCTGACTTTC
NA	TRBV4-3	many	TRBJ1-1	CASSQVAGTEAFF	TGCGCCAGCAGCCAAGTGGCGGGGACTGAAGCTTTCTTT